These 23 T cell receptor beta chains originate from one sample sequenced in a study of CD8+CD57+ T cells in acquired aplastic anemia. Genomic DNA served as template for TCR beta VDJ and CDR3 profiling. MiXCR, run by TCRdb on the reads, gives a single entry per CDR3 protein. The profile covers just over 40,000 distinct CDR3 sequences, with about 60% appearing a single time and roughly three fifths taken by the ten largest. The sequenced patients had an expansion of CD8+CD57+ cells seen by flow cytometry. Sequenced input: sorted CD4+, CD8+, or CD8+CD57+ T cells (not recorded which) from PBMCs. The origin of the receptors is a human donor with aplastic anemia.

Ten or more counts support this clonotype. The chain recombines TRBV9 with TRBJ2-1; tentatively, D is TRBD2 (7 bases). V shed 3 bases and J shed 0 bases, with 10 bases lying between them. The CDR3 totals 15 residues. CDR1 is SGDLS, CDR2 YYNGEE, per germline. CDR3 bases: TGTGCCAGCAGCGAGGGGGGGAGCTCCTACAATGAGCAGTTCTTC. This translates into CASSEGGSSYNEQFF.

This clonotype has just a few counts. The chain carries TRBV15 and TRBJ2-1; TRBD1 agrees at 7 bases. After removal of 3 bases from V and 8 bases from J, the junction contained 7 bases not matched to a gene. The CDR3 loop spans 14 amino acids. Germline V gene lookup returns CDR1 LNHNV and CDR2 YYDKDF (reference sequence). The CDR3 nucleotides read TGTGCCACCAGCAGCGGGACAGAGGGGGATGAGCAGTTCTTC. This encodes CATSSGTEGDEQFF.

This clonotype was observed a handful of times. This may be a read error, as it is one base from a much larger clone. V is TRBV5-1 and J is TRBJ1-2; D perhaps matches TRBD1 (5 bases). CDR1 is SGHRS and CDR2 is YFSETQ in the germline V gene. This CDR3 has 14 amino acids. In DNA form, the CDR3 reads TGCGTCAGCTGTGACAGCCCAGGCATCTATGGCTACACCTTC. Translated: CVSCDSPGIYGYTF.

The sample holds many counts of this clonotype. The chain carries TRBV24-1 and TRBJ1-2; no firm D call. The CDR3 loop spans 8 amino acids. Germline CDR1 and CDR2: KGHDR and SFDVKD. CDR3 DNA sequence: TGTGCTAACTATGGCTACACCTTC. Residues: CANYGYTF.

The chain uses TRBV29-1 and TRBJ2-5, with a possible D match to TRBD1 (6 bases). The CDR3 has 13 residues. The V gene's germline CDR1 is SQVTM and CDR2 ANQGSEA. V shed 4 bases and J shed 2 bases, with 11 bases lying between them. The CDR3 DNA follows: TGCAGCGTTGGAGGGGGAGAACAAGAGACCCAGTACTTC. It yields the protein CSVGGGEQETQYF. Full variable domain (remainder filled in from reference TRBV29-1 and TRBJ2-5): SAVISQKPSRDICQRGTSLTIQCQVDSQVTMMFWYRQQPGQSLTLIATANQGSEATYESGFVIDKFPISRPNLTFSTLTVSNMSPEDSSIYLCSVGGGEQETQYFGPGTRLLVL.

For the CDR3, the DNA is TGCGCCAGCAGTGACTTCTTCGGGACAGATACGCAGTATTTT. Encoded protein: CASSDFFGTDTQYF. The V gene is TRBV10-2, the J gene TRBJ2-3; D not resolved. CDR3 length equals 14 residues. V lost 3 bases to trimming and J lost 3 bases, with 10 bases between them. In germline, CDR1 is WSHSY, CDR2 SAAADI.

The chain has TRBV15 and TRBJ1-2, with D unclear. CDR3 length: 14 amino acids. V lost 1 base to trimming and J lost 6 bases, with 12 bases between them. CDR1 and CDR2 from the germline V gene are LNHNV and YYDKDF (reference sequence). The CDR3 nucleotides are TGTGCCACCAGCAGAGCCAAGACGCGGGATGGCTACACCTTC. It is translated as CATSRAKTRDGYTF. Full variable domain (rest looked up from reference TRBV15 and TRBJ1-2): DAMVIQNPRYQVTQFGKPVTLSCSQTLNHNVMYWYQQKSSQAPKLLFHYYDKDFNNEADTPDNFQSRRPNTSFCFLDIRSPGLGDTAMYLCATSRAKTRDGYTFGSGTRLTVV.

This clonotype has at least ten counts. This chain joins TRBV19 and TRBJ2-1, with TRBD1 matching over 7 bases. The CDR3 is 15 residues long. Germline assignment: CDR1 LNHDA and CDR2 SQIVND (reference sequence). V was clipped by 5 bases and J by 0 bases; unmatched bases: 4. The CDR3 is CASSVQGSSYNEQFF. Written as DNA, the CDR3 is TGTGCCAGTAGTGTACAGGGGAGCTCCTACAATGAGCAGTTCTTC. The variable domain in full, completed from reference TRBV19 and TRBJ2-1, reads DGGITQSPKYLFRKEGQNVTLSCEQNLNHDAMYWYRQDPGQGLRLIYYSQIVNDFQKGDIAEGYSVSREKKESFPLTVTSAQKNPTAFYLCASSVQGSSYNEQFFGPGTRLTVL.

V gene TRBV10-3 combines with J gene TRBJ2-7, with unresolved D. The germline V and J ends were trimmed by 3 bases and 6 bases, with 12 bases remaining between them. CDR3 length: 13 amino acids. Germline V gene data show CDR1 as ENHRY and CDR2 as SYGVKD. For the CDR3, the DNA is TGTGCCATCAGTGATGGCAGTCTTCCCGAGCAGTACTTC. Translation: CAISDGSLPEQYF.

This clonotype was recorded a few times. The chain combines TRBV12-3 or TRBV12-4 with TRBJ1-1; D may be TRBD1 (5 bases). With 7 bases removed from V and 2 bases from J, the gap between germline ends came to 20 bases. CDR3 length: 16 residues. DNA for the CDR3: TGTGCCAGCATCCCAATTCTCTTGGGGGGAAACACTGAAGCTTTCTTT. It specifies CASIPILLGGNTEAFF.

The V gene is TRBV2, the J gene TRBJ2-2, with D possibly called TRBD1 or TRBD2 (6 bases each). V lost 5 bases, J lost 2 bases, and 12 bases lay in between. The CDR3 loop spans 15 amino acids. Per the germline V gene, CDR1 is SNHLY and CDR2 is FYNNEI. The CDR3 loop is CASSPRGPNTGELFF. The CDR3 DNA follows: TGTGCCAGCAGTCCTCGGGGGCCTAACACCGGGGAGCTGTTTTTT.

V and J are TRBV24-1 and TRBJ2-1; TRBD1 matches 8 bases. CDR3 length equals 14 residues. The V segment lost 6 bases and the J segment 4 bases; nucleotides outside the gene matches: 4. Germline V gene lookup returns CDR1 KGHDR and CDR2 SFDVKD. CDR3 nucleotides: TGTGCCACCAGTTTGACAGGGGATTACAATGAGCAGTTCTTC. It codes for CATSLTGDYNEQFF.

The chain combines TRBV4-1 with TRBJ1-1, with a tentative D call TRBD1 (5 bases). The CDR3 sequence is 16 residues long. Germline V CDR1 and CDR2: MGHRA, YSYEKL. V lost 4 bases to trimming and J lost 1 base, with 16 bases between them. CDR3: CASSPHRGRENTEAFF. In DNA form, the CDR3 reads TGCGCCAGCAGCCCTCACCGGGGCAGGGAGAACACTGAAGCTTTCTTT.

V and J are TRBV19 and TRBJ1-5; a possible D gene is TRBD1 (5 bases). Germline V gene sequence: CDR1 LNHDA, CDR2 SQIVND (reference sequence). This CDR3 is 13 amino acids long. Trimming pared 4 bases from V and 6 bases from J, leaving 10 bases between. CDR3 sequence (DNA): TGTGCCAGTAGTAGCTTGGGGGGTCAGCCCCAGCATTTT. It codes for CASSSLGGQPQHF.

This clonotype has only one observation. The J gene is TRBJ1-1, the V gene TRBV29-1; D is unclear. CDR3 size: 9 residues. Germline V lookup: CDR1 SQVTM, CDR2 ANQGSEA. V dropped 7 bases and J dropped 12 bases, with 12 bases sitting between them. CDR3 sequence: CSAPEHPFF. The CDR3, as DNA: TGCAGCGCTCCCGAACATCCTTTCTTT.

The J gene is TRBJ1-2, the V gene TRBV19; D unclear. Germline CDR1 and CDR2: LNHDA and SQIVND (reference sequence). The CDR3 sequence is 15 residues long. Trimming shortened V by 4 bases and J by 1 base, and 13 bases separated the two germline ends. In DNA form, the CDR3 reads TGTGCCAGTAGTAGGGTTCCGAGATTTAACTATGGCTACACCTTC. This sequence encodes CASSRVPRFNYGYTF.

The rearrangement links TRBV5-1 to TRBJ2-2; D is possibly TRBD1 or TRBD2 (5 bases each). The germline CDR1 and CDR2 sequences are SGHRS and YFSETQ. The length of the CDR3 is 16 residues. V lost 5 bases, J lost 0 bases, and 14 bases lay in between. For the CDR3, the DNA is TGCGCCAGCAGTGGGGGTTCTCAAACGAACACCGGGGAGCTGTTTTTT. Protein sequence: CASSGGSQTNTGELFF.

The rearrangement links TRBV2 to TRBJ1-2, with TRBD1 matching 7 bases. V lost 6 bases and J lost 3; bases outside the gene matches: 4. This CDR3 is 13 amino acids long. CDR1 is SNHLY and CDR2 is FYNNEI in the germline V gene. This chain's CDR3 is CASREDRHYGYTF. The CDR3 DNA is TGTGCCAGCAGGGAGGACAGGCACTATGGCTACACCTTC.

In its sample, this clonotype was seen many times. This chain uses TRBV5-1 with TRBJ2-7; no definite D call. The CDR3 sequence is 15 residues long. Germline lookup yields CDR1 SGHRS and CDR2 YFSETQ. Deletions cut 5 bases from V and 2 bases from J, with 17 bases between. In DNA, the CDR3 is TGCGCCAGCAGGGATTCTCCCCGGGTCACCTACGAGCAGTACTTC. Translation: CASRDSPRVTYEQYF.

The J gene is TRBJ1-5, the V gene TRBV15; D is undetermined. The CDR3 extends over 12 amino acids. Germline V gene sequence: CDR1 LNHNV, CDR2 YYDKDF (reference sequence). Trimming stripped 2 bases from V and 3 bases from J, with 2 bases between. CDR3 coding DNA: TGTGCCACCAGCAGAACCAATCAGCCCCAGCATTTT. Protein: CATSRTNQPQHF.

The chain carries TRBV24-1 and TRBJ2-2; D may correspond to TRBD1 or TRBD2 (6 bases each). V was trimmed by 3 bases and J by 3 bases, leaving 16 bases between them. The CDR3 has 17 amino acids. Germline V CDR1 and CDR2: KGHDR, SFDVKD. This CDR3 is CATSDPTGASYTGELFF. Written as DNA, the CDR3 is TGTGCCACCAGTGATCCCACGGGGGCCTCGTACACCGGGGAGCTGTTTTTT.

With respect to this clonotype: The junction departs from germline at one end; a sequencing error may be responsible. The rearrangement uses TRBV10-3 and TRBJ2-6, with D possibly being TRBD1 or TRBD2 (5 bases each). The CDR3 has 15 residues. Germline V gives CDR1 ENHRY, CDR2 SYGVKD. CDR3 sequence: CATLSVDSGANALTF. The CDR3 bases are TGTGCCACATTAAGCGTGGACTCTGGGGCCAACGCCCTGACTTTC.

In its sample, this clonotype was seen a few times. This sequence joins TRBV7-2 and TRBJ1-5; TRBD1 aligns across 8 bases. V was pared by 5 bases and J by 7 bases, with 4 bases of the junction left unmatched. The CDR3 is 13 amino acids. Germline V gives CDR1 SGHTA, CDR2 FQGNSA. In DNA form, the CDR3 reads TGTGCCAGCAGCCAGGACAGGGACCAGCCCCAGCATTTT. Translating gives CASSQDRDQPQHF.